Included here is one TCR beta chain sequence, with context. The data belong to a study of blood T cell repertoires in COVID-19. Overall study context: Material from acute and convalescent COVID-19 was sourced from the United States, Italy and Spain.

The germline V gene encodes CDR1 SNHLY and CDR2 FYNNEI. With V trimmed by 5 bases and J by 3 bases, 4 bases remained unmatched. The CDR3 has 15 amino acids. Some clones are missing from TCRdb's copy, which holds only in-frame ones; the method was immunoSEQ multiplex PCR. The sample lists 120,000 to 150,000 clones; approximately 80% were seen once. The genes are TRBV2 and TRBJ2-7; 13 bases are shared with TRBD2. Sequenced sample: peripheral blood. This clonotype was sampled from a human donor in a cohort sampled during active COVID-19. The CDR3 nucleotides are TGTGCCAGCAGTCAGGGACTAGCGGGATTCTACGAGCAGTACTTC. It specifies CASSQGLAGFYEQYF.